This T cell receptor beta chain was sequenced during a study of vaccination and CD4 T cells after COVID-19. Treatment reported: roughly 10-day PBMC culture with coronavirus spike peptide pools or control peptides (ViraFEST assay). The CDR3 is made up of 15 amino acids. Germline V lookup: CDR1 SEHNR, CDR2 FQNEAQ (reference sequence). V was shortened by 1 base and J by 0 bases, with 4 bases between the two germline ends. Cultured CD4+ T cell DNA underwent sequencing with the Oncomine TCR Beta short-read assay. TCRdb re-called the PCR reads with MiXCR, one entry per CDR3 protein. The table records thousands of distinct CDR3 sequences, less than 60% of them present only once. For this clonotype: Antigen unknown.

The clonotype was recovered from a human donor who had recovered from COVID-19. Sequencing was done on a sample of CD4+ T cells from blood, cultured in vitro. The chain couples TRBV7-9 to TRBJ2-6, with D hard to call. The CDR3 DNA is TGTGCCAGCAGCTTAGGAGGCTCTGGGGCCAACGTCCTGACTTTC. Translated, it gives CASSLGGSGANVLTF.